This T cell receptor beta chain was captured in a study of T cells in Graves' hyperthyroidism and ophthalmopathy. Study in general: Before any treatment, at initial diagnosis, peripheral blood was collected.

Amplified TCR beta CDR3 regions came from RNA transcripts. In the first-round RT-PCR of the TCR CDR3, the HTBI primer set was used. TCRdb analysed the multiplex PCR reads with MiXCR anew, one entry per CDR3 protein. The table includes under 450,000 distinct CDR3 sequences, about 18% detected once. Germline loops: CDR1 MDHEN, CDR2 SYDVKM. The CDR3 runs to 13 residues. Trimming shortened V by 1 base and J by 7 bases, and 8 bases separated the two germline ends. Study results and caveats: The blood repertoire included most of the expanded thyroid clonotypes above 0.001. The model predicted ophthalmopathy a median around six months before onset.

Many counts were recorded for this clonotype. Antigen specificity is unknown. From more than 9.5 ml of fresh peripheral blood, PBMCs were isolated. V usage is TRBV28 and J usage is TRBJ2-1, with D unresolved. This TCR was recovered from a woman aged 25 to 39 with Graves' hyperthyroidism that later progressed to Graves' ophthalmopathy. Sequencing used blood. The CDR3 protein is CASSLSPWNEQFF. CDR3 in DNA: TGTGCCAGCAGTTTATCCCCGTGGAATGAGCAGTTCTTC.